This T cell receptor beta chain comes out of a study of blood T cell repertoires in COVID-19. Here immunoSEQ multiplex PCR was the method, and the copy in TCRdb shows in-frame clones only, minus some. The sample lists approximately 240,000 clones; roughly 83% were seen once. This clone has a single count. The sequence was collected from a middle-aged woman with acute COVID-19. Specimen: PBMCs or T cells enriched from blood (not recorded which).

CDR3 loop: CASSDVAGRLQETQYF. CDR3 bases: TGTGCCAGTAGTGATGTGGCGGGACGTCTCCAAGAGACCCAGTACTTC. This sequence joins TRBV19 and TRBJ2-5, with a possible D match to TRBD2 (6 bases). CDR1 and CDR2 from the germline V gene are LNHDA and SQIVND (reference sequence). The V and J ends lost 5 bases and 1 base respectively, with 17 bases between them. The CDR3 spans 16 residues.